These 11 T cell receptor beta chains came from one sample sequenced in a study of radiation and T cells in renal cell carcinoma. Assay used: immunoSEQ multiplex PCR; TCRdb lists only in-frame clones, some missing. The repertoire holds 75,000 to 95,000 clones, with around four fifths as singletons. Time point reported: blood 4 weeks post-SBRT, at nephrectomy. Treatment reported: 15 Gy SBRT to primary tumor, nephrectomy 4 weeks later. The material sequenced was blood, taken from a patient whose treatment included radiotherapy and nephrectomy. The receptors were sampled from a man between 45 and 60 years old with renal cell carcinoma.

The chain's CDR3 is CASTPRTGISYEQYF. CDR3 sequence (DNA): TGTGCCAGCACCCCCCGGACAGGGATCTCCTACGAGCAGTACTTC. V and J are TRBV11-2 and TRBJ2-7, with 8 nucleotides matching TRBD1. Germline-derived CDR1 and CDR2 are SGHAT and FQNNGV. V shed 7 bases, J shed 0 bases, and the junction held 8 bases outside the gene matches. The CDR3 runs 15 residues.

This sequence joins TRBV27 and TRBJ2-7; 8 nucleotides match TRBD1. V was clipped by 7 bases and J by 6 bases; unmatched bases: 11. This CDR3 spans 14 amino acids. CDR1 MNHEY and CDR2 SMNVEV come from the germline V gene (reference sequence). The CDR3 protein is CASMGMTGVGEQYF. CDR3 bases: TGTGCCAGCATGGGAATGACAGGGGTTGGCGAGCAGTACTTC.

The rearrangement links TRBV25-1 to TRBJ1-2, with TRBD1 matching 7 bases. The J segment lost 6 bases and the V segment lost 4 bases, leaving 14 bases of the junction unmatched. Per the germline V gene, CDR1 is MGHDK and CDR2 is SYGVNS. The CDR3 is 16 amino acids. For the CDR3, the DNA is TGTGCCAGCAGTGCCGGGACAGTAATTCATCAGAATGGCTACACCTTC. This gives the protein CASSAGTVIHQNGYTF.

This chain joins TRBV5-1 and TRBJ1-1; D gene unclear. V lost 2 bases and J lost 4, with 12 bases in between. CDR1 is SGHRS, CDR2 YFSETQ, per germline. The CDR3 runs 14 residues. CDR3 loop: CASSFGPKGTEAFF. CDR3 sequence (DNA): TGCGCCAGCAGCTTTGGACCGAAGGGCACTGAAGCTTTCTTT.

The V and J genes are TRBV19 and TRBJ2-1, with TRBD2 matching over 8 bases. Germline values: CDR1 LNHDA, CDR2 SQIVND (reference sequence). V dropped 8 bases and J dropped 0; count of bases not matched to a gene: 3. CDR3 length equals 14 residues. The CDR3 DNA sequence: TGTGCCAGTTACAGCGGGAGCTCCTACAATGAGCAGTTCTTC. Translated: CASYSGSSYNEQFF.

The chain employs TRBV23-1 and TRBJ1-1; D remains ambiguous. TRBV23-1 is marked as an open reading frame, function uncertain. The CDR3 is 14 residues long. The V end lost 0 bases, the J end lost 1 base, and 6 bases lay between the germline ends. The CDR3: CASSQSTANTEAFF. The CDR3 nucleotides read TGCGCCAGCAGTCAATCAACGGCGAACACTGAAGCTTTCTTT.

This sequence joins TRBV18 and TRBJ2-7; TRBD1 aligns across 8 bases. Germline CDR1 KGHSH, CDR2 LQKENI. This CDR3 region has 15 residues. V was pared by 1 base and J by 5 bases, with 7 bases of the junction left unmatched. CDR3 amino acids: CASSPLAGGLNEQYF. CDR3 bases: TGTGCCAGCTCACCACTGGCAGGGGGCTTGAACGAGCAGTACTTC.

J is TRBJ1-1 and V is TRBV11-2; 7 nucleotides line up with TRBD1. After removal of 0 bases from V and 1 base from J, the junction contained 5 bases not matched to a gene. The germline gives CDR1 SGHAT, CDR2 FQNNGV. The CDR3 runs to 16 residues. CDR3 nucleotides: TGTGCCAGCAGCTTAGACAGGGGGACTTGGAACACTGAAGCTTTCTTT. Translated: CASSLDRGTWNTEAFF.

The chain uses TRBV18 and TRBJ1-1; no clear D. This CDR3 contains 12 residues. CDR1 KGHSH and CDR2 LQKENI come from the germline V gene. V lost 5 bases and J lost 6, with 10 bases in between. The CDR3 nucleotides read TGTGCCAGCTCATACGGGATTTCTGAAGCTTTCTTT. It yields the protein CASSYGISEAFF.

The chain couples TRBV2 to TRBJ2-7; 9 bases are a match to TRBD1. There are 14 residues in the CDR3. J lost 2 bases, V lost 8 bases, and 7 bases had no gene match. The V gene's germline CDR1 is SNHLY and CDR2 FYNNEI. DNA of the CDR3: TGTGCCAGCGGAGGACAGGGGAGAACCTACGAGCAGTACTTC. It encodes CASGGQGRTYEQYF.

In DNA form, the CDR3 reads TGTGCCAGCAGCTCCGCTGGGACAGCCTCCTACGAGCAGTACTTC. Its protein product is CASSSAGTASYEQYF. The rearrangement uses TRBV7-2 and TRBJ2-7; 7 bases fit TRBD1. V shed 4 bases, J shed 0 bases, and the junction held 6 bases outside the gene matches. This CDR3 is built from 15 residues. CDR1 SGHTA and CDR2 FQGNSA come from the germline V gene.